A few counts support the clone carrying this T cell receptor beta chain. Its antigen is undetermined. Time point reported: blood at routine non-recurrence follow-up after resection. Unsorted whole RNA of tumor, nontumor lung or frozen PBMC was sequenced. Each molecule of TCR cDNA was tagged with one unique molecular identifier. TCRdb passed the 5' RACE reads through MiXCR, listing each CDR3 protein once. This table holds about 45,000 distinct CDR3 sequences, roughly 20% found once. The entry originates in a study of spatial heterogeneity in lung cancer. About the research overall: Sequencing covered available follow-up PBMC samples collected a median of approximately 25 months after resection. The study, taken as a whole, reports: Ubiquitous expanded tumor TCRs were observed in blood more at resection than follow-up.

The sample consisted of PBMCs, taken at follow-up. The sequence was obtained from a female donor with early-stage non-small cell lung cancer.

The CDR3 reads CASSLSGGTTYGYTF. The CDR3 DNA is TGTGCCAGCAGCCTTTCTGGTGGCACTACTTATGGCTACACCTTC. The chain has TRBV7-2 and TRBJ1-2; no clear D gene. The V end lost 5 bases, the J end lost 5 bases, and 18 bases lay between the germline ends. The CDR3 runs 15 residues. Per germline, CDR1 SGHTA and CDR2 FQGNSA.